This T cell receptor (beta chain) was retrieved from a study of blood T cells in healthy people across ages. There are 13 residues in the CDR3. Germline V gene sequence: CDR1 SEHNR, CDR2 FQNEAQ (reference sequence). Between the trimmed V and J ends, which lost 3 bases and 3 bases, there was a span of 8 bases. A second about 6 to 12 cycle PCR used barcoded and J-beta primers. TCRdb re-called the 5' RACE reads through MiXCR, storing one row per CDR3 protein. The data show around 900,000 distinct CDR3 sequences, roughly 51% seen once. What was sequenced was blood. The genes are TRBV7-9 and TRBJ1-2, with D unresolved. The source is a woman aged 60-75 years in good health. The CDR3 here is CASSFRGDYGYTF. Written as DNA, the CDR3 is TGTGCCAGCAGCTTCCGGGGAGACTATGGCTACACCTTC.